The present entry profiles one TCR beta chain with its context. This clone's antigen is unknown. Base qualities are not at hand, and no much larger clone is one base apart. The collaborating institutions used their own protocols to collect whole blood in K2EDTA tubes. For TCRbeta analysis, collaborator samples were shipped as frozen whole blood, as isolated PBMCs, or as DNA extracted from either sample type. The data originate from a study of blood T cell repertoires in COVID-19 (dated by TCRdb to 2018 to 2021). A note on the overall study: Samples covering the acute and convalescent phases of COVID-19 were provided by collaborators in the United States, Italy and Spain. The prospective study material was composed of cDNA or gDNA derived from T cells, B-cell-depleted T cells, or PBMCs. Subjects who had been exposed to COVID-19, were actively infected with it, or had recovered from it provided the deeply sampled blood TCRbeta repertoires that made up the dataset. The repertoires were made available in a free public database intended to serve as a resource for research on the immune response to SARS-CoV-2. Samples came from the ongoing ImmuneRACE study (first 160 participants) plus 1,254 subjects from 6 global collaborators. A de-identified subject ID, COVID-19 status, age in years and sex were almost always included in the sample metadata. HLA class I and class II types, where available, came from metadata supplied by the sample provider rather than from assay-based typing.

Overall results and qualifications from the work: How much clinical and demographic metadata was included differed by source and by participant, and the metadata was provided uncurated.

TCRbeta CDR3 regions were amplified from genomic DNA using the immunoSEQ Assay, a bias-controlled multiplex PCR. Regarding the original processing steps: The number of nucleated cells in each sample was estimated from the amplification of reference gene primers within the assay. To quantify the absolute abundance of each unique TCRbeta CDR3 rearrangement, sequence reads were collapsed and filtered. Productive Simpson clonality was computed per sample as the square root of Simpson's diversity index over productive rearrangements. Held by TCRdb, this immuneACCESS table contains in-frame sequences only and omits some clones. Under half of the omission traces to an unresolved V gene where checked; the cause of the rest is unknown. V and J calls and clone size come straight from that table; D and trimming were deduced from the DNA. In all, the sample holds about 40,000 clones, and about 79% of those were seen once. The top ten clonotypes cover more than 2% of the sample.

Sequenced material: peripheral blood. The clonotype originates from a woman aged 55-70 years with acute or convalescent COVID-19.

The CDR3 here reads CSVDGGDRVYNEQFF. The sequenced DNA is TGCAGCGTTGACGGGGGGGACAGGGTCTACAATGAGCAGTTCTTC. The rearranged chain carries TRBV29-1 and TRBJ2-1; TRBD1 is perhaps the D gene, given 9 matching bases. V and J are truncated by 3 bases and 3 bases respectively, leaving an intervening sequence of 15 bases. The CDR1 and CDR2 encoded by the germline V gene are SQVTM and ANQGSEA. From the cysteine up to the phenylalanine, the CDR3 has a length of 15 residues. Of the read, only the CDR3 DNA is kept; its 45 bases are in frame from base 1.